Listed below are T cell receptor beta chains from one sample, sequenced in a study of OX40 agonist ivuxolimab in advanced cancers. Method: immunoSEQ multiplex PCR; TCRdb's copy keeps in-frame clones and lacks some. The sample lists about 43,000 clones, approximately 91% seen once, with under 20% in the top ten. Here the sequenced sample was CD4+ or CD8+ T cells sorted from blood, taken in a trial of the OX40 agonist ivuxolimab. The receptor set was obtained from an adult with an advanced solid tumor such as melanoma, head and neck, liver or kidney cancer. The conserved cysteine and the conserved F or W are not part of the CDR3 here. Expanded clones get a size class; other rows say once, few or many, or leave the size out.

CDR3: ASSYTGGNTEAF
size: .
V: TRBV6-6
J: TRBJ1-1

CDR3: ASSPGTDSYEQY
size: .
V: TRBV5-1
J: TRBJ2-7

CDR3: ASSFSQGEQY
size: .
V: TRBV27
J: TRBJ2-7

CDR3: ASRPTTNTEAF
size: .
V: TRBV4-1
J: TRBJ1-1

CDR3: ASSRRETQY
size: .
V: TRBV7-8
J: TRBJ2-5

CDR3: ASSIVTSGTTDTQY
size: .
V: TRBV19
J: TRBJ2-3

CDR3: ASSVGSRKDEQY
size: .
V: TRBV9
J: TRBJ2-7

CDR3: ASSDGLGRDEQF
size: .
V: TRBV6-4
J: TRBJ2-1

CDR3: ASSLVGPGNTIY
size: .
V: TRBV5-1
J: TRBJ1-3

CDR3: ASSSPRTGVNEQY
size: .
V: TRBV6-5
J: TRBJ2-7

CDR3: ASNQGRRSPLH
size: few
V: TRBV19
J: TRBJ1-6

CDR3: ASSLLGPGVEQY
size: .
V: TRBV7-6
J: TRBJ2-7

CDR3: ASSPSGGISTDTQY
size: .
V: TRBV13
J: TRBJ2-3

CDR3: ASRTGTSGQTQY
size: .
V: TRBV6-5
J: TRBJ2-5

CDR3: ASSQGLTFGGKGTDTQY
size: .
V: TRBV4-2
J: TRBJ2-3

CDR3: ASSFMTSTDTQY
size: .
V: TRBV6-5
J: TRBJ2-3

CDR3: ASSFTLGSYEQY
size: once
V: TRBV5-4
J: TRBJ2-7

CDR3: ASSYRPVVEDTEAF
size: .
V: TRBV11-2
J: TRBJ1-1

CDR3: ASSAGTGGNEQF
size: .
V: TRBV10-1
J: TRBJ2-1

CDR3: ASRQGRLGGYT
size: .
V: TRBV28
J: TRBJ1-2

CDR3: ASSFRALGEQY
size: .
V: TRBV28
J: TRBJ2-7

CDR3: ASSSDTSYEQY
size: .
V: TRBV27
J: TRBJ2-7

CDR3: ASSIRLNYGYT
size: few
V: TRBV19
J: TRBJ1-2

CDR3: ASSFSSGETQY
size: .
V: TRBV27
J: TRBJ2-5

CDR3: ASSQGLGDQPQH
size: .
V: TRBV4-1
J: TRBJ1-5

CDR3: ASSLLGGNEQF
size: .
V: TRBV5-6
J: TRBJ2-1

CDR3: ASRQGNQPQH
size: .
V: TRBV19
J: TRBJ1-5

CDR3: ASSYGLAGISDTQY
size: .
V: TRBV6-5
J: TRBJ2-3

CDR3: ASSLRAPYGYT
size: .
V: TRBV19
J: TRBJ1-2

CDR3: ASSFLLGETQY
size: .
V: TRBV27
J: TRBJ2-5

CDR3: AISDMELYEQY
size: .
V: TRBV10-3
J: TRBJ2-7

CDR3: ASSHQLQGVYYGYT
size: .
V: TRBV4-2
J: TRBJ1-2

CDR3: ASNSGNTDTQY
size: .
V: TRBV13
J: TRBJ2-3

CDR3: ASSLLLGRGETQY
size: .
V: TRBV28
J: TRBJ2-5

CDR3: ASSTGSPPPTYEQY
size: .
V: TRBV5-4
J: TRBJ2-7

CDR3: ASSDVNTEAF
size: .
V: TRBV28
J: TRBJ1-1

CDR3: ASSLTPSGTSYEQY
size: .
V: TRBV7-3
J: TRBJ2-7

CDR3: ASSPSQGLVGFGYT
size: .
V: TRBV7-9
J: TRBJ1-2

CDR3: ASSTFLAGAITYEQY
size: .
V: TRBV7-6
J: TRBJ2-7

CDR3: ASSLEGTGYEQY
size: few
V: TRBV7-2
J: TRBJ2-7

CDR3: ASSPTGGIYEQY
size: .
V: TRBV18
J: TRBJ2-7

CDR3: ASSPAARTDTQY
size: .
V: TRBV2
J: TRBJ2-3

CDR3: ASSGGRSQY
size: .
V: TRBV25-1
J: TRBJ2-4

CDR3: ASSEYKGRIEAF
size: .
V: TRBV2
J: TRBJ1-1

CDR3: ASSLSPPLNTEAF
size: once
V: TRBV5-6
J: TRBJ1-1

CDR3: ASSISPVRAGELF
size: .
V: TRBV19
J: TRBJ2-2